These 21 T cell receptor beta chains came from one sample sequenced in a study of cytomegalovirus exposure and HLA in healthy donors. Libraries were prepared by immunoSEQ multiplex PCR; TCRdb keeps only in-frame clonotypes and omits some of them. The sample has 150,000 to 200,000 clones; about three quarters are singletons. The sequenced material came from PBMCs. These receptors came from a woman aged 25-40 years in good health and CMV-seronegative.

This CDR3 is CASSQWRSTETQYF. The CDR3 nucleotides are TGTGCCAGCAGCCAATGGAGGAGCACAGAGACCCAGTACTTC. This chain links TRBV14 with TRBJ2-5; tentative D call: TRBD2 (5 bases). Germline CDR1 is SGHDN and CDR2 is FVKESK. V lost 2 bases and J 4 bases, leaving 11 bases between the germline ends. CDR3 length: 14 amino acids.

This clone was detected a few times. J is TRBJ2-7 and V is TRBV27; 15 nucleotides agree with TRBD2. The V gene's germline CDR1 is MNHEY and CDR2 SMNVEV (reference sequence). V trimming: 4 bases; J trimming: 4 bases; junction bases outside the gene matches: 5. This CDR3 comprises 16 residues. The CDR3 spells CASSSPGLAGGYEQYF. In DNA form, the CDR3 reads TGTGCCAGCAGTTCTCCGGGACTAGCGGGAGGATACGAGCAGTACTTC.

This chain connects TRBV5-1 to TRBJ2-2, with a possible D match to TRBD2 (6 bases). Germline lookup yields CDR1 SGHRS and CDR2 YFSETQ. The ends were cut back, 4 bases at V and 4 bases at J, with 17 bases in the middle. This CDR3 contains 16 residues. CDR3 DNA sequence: TGCGCCAGCAGCGGAGGGATCTCCTCGGTCACCGGGGAGCTGTTTTTT. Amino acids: CASSGGISSVTGELFF.

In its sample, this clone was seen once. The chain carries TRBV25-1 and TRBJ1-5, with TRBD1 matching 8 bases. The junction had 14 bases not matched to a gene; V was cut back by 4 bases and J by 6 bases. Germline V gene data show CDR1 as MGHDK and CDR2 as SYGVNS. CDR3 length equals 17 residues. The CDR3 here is CASSASGTWGQAQPQHF. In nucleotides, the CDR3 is TGTGCCAGCAGTGCCTCGGGCACCTGGGGACAGGCTCAGCCCCAGCATTTT.

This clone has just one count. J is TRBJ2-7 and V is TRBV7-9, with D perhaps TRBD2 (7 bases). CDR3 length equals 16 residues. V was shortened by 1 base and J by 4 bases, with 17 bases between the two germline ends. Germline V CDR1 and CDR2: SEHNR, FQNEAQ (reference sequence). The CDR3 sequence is CASSLDGGGRSYEQYF. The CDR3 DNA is TGTGCCAGCAGCTTAGATGGGGGCGGGAGATCTTACGAGCAGTACTTC.

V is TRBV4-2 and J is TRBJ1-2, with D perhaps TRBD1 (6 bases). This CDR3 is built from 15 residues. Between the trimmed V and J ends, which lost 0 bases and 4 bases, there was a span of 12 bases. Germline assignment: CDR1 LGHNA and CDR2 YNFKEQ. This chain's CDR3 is CASSQDPRTVYGYTF. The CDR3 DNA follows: TGTGCCAGCAGCCAAGATCCCCGGACAGTCTATGGCTACACCTTC.

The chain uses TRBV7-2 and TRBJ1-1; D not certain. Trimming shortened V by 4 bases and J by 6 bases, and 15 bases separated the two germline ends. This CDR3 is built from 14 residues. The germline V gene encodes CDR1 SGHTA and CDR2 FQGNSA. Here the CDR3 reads CASSSFVRLAEAFF. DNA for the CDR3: TGTGCCAGCAGCTCCTTTGTACGGTTGGCTGAAGCTTTCTTT.

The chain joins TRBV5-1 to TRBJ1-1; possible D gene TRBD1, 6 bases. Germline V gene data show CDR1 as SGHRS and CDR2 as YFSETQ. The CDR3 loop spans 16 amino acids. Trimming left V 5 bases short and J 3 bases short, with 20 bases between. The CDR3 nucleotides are TGCGCCAGCAGACTACGAGAGGGGGGGACACACACTGAAGCTTTCTTT. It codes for CASRLREGGTHTEAFF.

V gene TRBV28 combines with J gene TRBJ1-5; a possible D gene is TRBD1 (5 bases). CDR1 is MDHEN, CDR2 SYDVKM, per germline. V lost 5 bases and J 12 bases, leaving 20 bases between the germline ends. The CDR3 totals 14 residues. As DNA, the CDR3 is TGTGCCAGCAGTCTTGGACACGGCGGGGAGGGCCAGCATTTT. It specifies CASSLGHGGEGQHF. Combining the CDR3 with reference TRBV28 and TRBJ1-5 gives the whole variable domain DVKVTQSSRYLVKRTGEKVFLECVQDMDHENMFWYRQDPGLGLRLIYFSYDVKMKEKGDIPEGYSVSREKKERFSLILESASTNQTSMYLCASSLGHGGEGQHFGDGTRLSIL.

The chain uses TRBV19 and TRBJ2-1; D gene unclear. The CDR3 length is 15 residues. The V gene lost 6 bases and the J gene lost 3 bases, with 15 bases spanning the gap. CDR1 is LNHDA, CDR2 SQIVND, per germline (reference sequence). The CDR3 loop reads CASSPTLVLYNEQFF. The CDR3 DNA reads TGTGCCAGTAGCCCTACGTTAGTACTCTACAATGAGCAGTTCTTC.

CDR3 sequence (DNA): TGTGCCAGCAGTGAGGAGGGTATGGGTACGCAGTATTTT. This gives the protein CASSEEGMGTQYF. V gene TRBV2 combines with J gene TRBJ2-3, with D possibly matching TRBD2 (6 bases). Deletions cut 3 bases from V and 8 bases from J, with 12 bases between. The V gene's germline CDR1 is SNHLY and CDR2 FYNNEI. This CDR3 is built from 13 residues.

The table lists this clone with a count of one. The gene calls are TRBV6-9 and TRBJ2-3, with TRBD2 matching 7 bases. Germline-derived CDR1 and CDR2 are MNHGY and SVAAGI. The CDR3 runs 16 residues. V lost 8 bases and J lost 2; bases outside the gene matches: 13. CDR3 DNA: TGTGCCAGCGGGAGGGAGCCCCTAGTTTACACAGATACGCAGTATTTT. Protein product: CASGREPLVYTDTQYF.

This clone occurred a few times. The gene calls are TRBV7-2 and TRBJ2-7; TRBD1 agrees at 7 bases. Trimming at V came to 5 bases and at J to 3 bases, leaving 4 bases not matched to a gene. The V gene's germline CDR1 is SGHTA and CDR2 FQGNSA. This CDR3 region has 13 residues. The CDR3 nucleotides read TGTGCCAGCAGCCCAGACAGGGTCTACGAGCAGTACTTC. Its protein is CASSPDRVYEQYF.

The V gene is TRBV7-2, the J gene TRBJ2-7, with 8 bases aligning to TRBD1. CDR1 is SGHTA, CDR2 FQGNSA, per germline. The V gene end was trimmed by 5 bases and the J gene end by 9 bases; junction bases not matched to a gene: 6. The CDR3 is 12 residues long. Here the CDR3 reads CASSLDRVVQYF. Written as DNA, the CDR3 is TGTGCCAGCAGCCTGGACAGGGTCGTGCAGTACTTC.

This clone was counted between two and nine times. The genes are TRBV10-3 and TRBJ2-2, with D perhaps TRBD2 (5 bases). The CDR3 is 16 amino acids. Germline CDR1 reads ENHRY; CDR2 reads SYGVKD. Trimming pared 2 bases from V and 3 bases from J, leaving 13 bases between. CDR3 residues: CAISEAGSSYTGELFF. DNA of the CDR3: TGTGCCATCAGTGAGGCGGGCAGCTCCTACACCGGGGAGCTGTTTTTT.

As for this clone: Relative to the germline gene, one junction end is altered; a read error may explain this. The CDR3 coding sequence is TGTGCCAGCAGCTACTTACAGGGGAATTATGGCTACACCTTC. Translating it yields CASSYLQGNYGYTF. The rearrangement links TRBV6-5 to TRBJ1-2; 7 positions match TRBD1. The CDR3 totals 14 residues. CDR1 MNHEY and CDR2 SVGAGI come from the germline V gene.

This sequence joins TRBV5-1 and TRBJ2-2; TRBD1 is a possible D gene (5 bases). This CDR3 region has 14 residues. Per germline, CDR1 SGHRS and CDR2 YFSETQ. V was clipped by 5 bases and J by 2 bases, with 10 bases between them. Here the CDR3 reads CASRPTENTGELFF. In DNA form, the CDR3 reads TGCGCCAGCAGGCCGACAGAAAACACCGGGGAGCTGTTTTTT.

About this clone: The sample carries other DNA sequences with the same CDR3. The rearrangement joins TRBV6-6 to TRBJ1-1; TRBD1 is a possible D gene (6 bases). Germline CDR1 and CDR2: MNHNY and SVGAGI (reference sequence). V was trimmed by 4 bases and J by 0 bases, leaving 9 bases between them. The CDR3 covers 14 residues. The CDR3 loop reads CASSSRTVNTEAFF. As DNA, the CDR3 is TGTGCCAGCAGTTCCAGGACAGTGAACACTGAAGCTTTCTTT.

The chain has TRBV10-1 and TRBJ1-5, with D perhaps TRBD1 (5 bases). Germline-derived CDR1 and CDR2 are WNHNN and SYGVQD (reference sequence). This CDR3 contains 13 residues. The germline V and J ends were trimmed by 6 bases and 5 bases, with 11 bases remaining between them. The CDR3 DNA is TGCGCCAGCAGCGGTCAGGGCCATCAGCCCCAGCATTTT. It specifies CASSGQGHQPQHF.

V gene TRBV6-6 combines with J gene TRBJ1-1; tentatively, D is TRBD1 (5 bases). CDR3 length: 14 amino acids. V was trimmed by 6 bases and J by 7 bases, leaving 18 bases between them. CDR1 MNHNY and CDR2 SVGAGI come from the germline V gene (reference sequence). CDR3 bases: TGTGCCAGCAGGAGAGACGGGGGAGGCGGTGAAGCTTTCTTT. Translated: CASRRDGGGGEAFF.

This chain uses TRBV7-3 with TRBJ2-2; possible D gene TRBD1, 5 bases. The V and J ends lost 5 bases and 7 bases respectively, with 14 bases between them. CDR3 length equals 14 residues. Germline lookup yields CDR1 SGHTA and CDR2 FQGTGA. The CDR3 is CASSRDSQGGELFF. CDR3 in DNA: TGTGCCAGCAGCCGAGACAGCCAGGGCGGGGAGCTGTTTTTT.